These 17 T cell receptor beta chains share one sample of origin, sequenced in a study of vaccination and CD4 T cells after COVID-19. Their antigens are not known. The Oncomine TCR Beta short-read assay sequenced DNA from cultured CD4+ T cells. TCRdb re-called the PCR reads through MiXCR, storing one row per CDR3 protein. Altogether some 9,000 distinct CDR3 sequences are present, about 55% being singletons, with the ten largest covering more than 15%. As to treatment: approximately 11-day PBMC culture with coronavirus spike peptide pools or control peptides (ViraFEST assay). The sequenced material came from CD4+ T cells from blood, cultured in vitro. All receptors come from a human donor who had recovered from COVID-19.

The chain joins TRBV27 to TRBJ1-1; 9 bases are a match to TRBD1. The V segment lost 5 bases and the J segment 0 bases; nucleotides outside the gene matches: 4. This CDR3 is built from 15 residues. Per the germline V gene, CDR1 is MNHEY and CDR2 is SMNVEV (reference sequence). The CDR3 nucleotides read TGTGCCAGCAGTCTATACAGGGGGCTGAACACTGAAGCTTTCTTT. Translating gives CASSLYRGLNTEAFF.

This clonotype was detected once. The chain recombines TRBV5-1 with TRBJ2-2; D gene unclear. The CDR3 runs 13 residues. Trimming shortened V by 0 bases and J by 3 bases, and 3 bases separated the two germline ends. Per germline, CDR1 SGHRS and CDR2 YFSETQ. CDR3: CASSLADTGELFF. The CDR3 DNA reads TGCGCCAGCAGCTTGGCCGACACCGGGGAGCTGTTTTTT.

The V call is TRBV19, the J call TRBJ2-7; the match to TRBD1 covers 9 bases. CDR1 LNHDA and CDR2 SQIVND come from the germline V gene (reference sequence). V lost 3 bases to trimming and J lost 2 bases; unmatched junction nucleotides: 5. The CDR3 totals 15 residues. Written as DNA, the CDR3 is TGTGCCAGTAGTATCGGGGGACAGGGAACCTACGAGCAGTACTTC. It specifies CASSIGGQGTYEQYF.

J is TRBJ1-1 and V is TRBV19; D unclear. Germline V gene data show CDR1 as LNHDA and CDR2 as SQIVND (reference sequence). The CDR3 runs to 14 residues. V was cut by 4 bases and J by 0 bases, with 9 bases left in between. The CDR3 coding sequence is TGTGCCAGTAGTACCACAGCGATGAACACTGAAGCTTTCTTT. Protein sequence: CASSTTAMNTEAFF. Together with reference TRBV19 and TRBJ1-1, the CDR3 gives the full variable domain: DGGITQSPKYLFRKEGQNVTLSCEQNLNHDAMYWYRQDPGQGLRLIYYSQIVNDFQKGDIAEGYSVSREKKESFPLTVTSAQKNPTAFYLCASSTTAMNTEAFFGQGTRLTVV.

The J gene is TRBJ2-2, the V gene TRBV11-3; the match to TRBD1 covers 8 bases. The CDR3 is made up of 20 amino acids. Germline V gene lookup returns CDR1 SGHNT and CDR2 YENEEA. J was trimmed by 0 bases and V by 5 bases; bases with no gene match: 17. Here the CDR3 reads CASSTPRTGFLGTNTGELFF. The CDR3 coding sequence is TGTGCCAGCAGCACCCCGAGGACAGGGTTCCTTGGGACGAACACCGGGGAGCTGTTTTTT.

The chain is built from TRBV15 and TRBJ1-2; D call uncertain. V gave up 2 bases and J gave up 0 bases, with 13 bases separating them. CDR1 LNHNV and CDR2 YYDKDF come from the germline V gene (reference sequence). This CDR3 has 16 amino acids. The CDR3 sequence is CATSRSLGTANYGYTF. CDR3 in DNA: TGTGCCACCAGCAGATCCCTGGGTACGGCTAACTATGGCTACACCTTC.

The chain has TRBV20-1 and TRBJ2-4; the D gene is possibly TRBD2 (6 bases). The germline V gene encodes CDR1 DFQATT and CDR2 SNEGSKA (reference sequence). V lost 3 bases and J lost 5, with 8 bases in between. The CDR3 is 12 amino acids. CDR3 sequence reads: CSASGGQNIQYF. The CDR3 DNA is TGCAGTGCTAGCGGGGGACAAAACATTCAGTACTTC.

The chain links TRBV19 to TRBJ1-5; a possible D gene is TRBD1 (6 bases). Per the germline V gene, CDR1 is LNHDA and CDR2 is SQIVND (reference sequence). This CDR3 is built from 18 residues. V was pared by 4 bases and J by 0 bases, with 19 bases between. The CDR3 region is CASSRLGGTPYSNQPQHF. In nucleotides, the CDR3 is TGTGCCAGTAGTAGGTTGGGGGGGACACCCTATAGCAATCAGCCCCAGCATTTT. Full variable domain (rest looked up from reference TRBV19 and TRBJ1-5): DGGITQSPKYLFRKEGQNVTLSCEQNLNHDAMYWYRQDPGQGLRLIYYSQIVNDFQKGDIAEGYSVSREKKESFPLTVTSAQKNPTAFYLCASSRLGGTPYSNQPQHFGDGTRLSIL.

The chain joins TRBV30 to TRBJ1-1; D remains unclear. CDR1 is GTSNPN and CDR2 is SVGIG in the germline V gene (reference sequence). The ends were cut back, 3 bases at V and 1 base at J, with 3 bases in the middle. This CDR3 has 11 residues. CDR3 sequence: CAWRKNTEAFF. In DNA, the CDR3 is TGTGCCTGGAGGAAGAACACTGAAGCTTTCTTT.

The chain employs TRBV2 and TRBJ1-1, with a possible D match to TRBD1 (5 bases). Deletions cut 4 bases from V and 4 bases from J, with 10 bases between. The CDR3 totals 13 residues. CDR1 and CDR2 from the germline V gene are SNHLY and FYNNEI. The DNA for the CDR3 is TGTGCCAGCAGTGGAGAAGGGACCACTGAAGCTTTCTTT. Translated, it gives CASSGEGTTEAFF.

This chain uses TRBV6-1 with TRBJ1-2; D call uncertain. Germline V CDR1 and CDR2: MNHNS, SASEGT. Trimming pared 3 bases from V and 8 bases from J, leaving 10 bases between. This CDR3 has 12 residues. This CDR3 reads CASSDRARGYTF. The CDR3 DNA follows: TGTGCCAGCAGTGATCGGGCGAGAGGCTACACCTTC.

CDR3 loop: CASRSRADAYNEQFF. The CDR3 DNA reads as TGTGCCAGCAGGAGCAGGGCCGACGCCTACAATGAGCAGTTCTTC. V usage is TRBV6-1 and J usage is TRBJ2-1; a possible D gene is TRBD1 (5 bases). Germline CDR1 reads MNHNS; CDR2 reads SASEGT. The V gene lost 6 bases and the J gene lost 2 bases, with 14 bases spanning the gap. This CDR3 has 15 residues.

V and J are TRBV10-3 and TRBJ1-6, with a tentative D call TRBD1 (5 bases). Per germline, CDR1 ENHRY and CDR2 SYGVKD. This CDR3 has 13 amino acids. Deletions cut 11 bases from V and 8 bases from J, with 16 bases between. The CDR3 spells CAARGRDDSPLHF. CDR3 in DNA: TGTGCCGCCCGGGGACGAGATGATTCACCCCTCCACTTT.

The chain joins TRBV6-5 to TRBJ2-3; TRBD2 matches 7 bases. The V and J ends lost 4 bases and 0 bases, in that order; junction bases with no gene match: 7. Per the germline V gene, CDR1 is MNHEY and CDR2 is SVGAGI. The CDR3 is 16 amino acids. This CDR3 reads CASSSKRGLSTDTQYF. The DNA for the CDR3 is TGTGCCAGCAGTTCCAAGCGGGGCTTGAGCACAGATACGCAGTATTTT.

The gene calls are TRBV7-9 and TRBJ1-2; no clear D gene. Trimming shortened V by 5 bases and J by 7 bases, and 8 bases separated the two germline ends. Looked up from germline, CDR1 is SEHNR and CDR2 is FQNEAQ (reference sequence). This CDR3 comprises 11 residues. CDR3 nucleotides: TGTGCCAGCAGCCCCGCCCCTGGCTACACCTTC. Its protein product is CASSPAPGYTF.

The rearrangement uses TRBV30 and TRBJ1-3; a possible D gene is TRBD1 (5 bases). Germline CDR1 is GTSNPN and CDR2 is SVGIG (reference sequence). CDR3 length: 15 amino acids. V lost 4 bases, J lost 0 bases, and 13 bases lay in between. In DNA, the CDR3 is TGTGCCTGGAAGACTGGGGCCTTCTCTGGAAACACCATATATTTT. This translates into CAWKTGAFSGNTIYF.

This clonotype was recorded only once. V usage is TRBV19 and J usage is TRBJ2-1; a possible D gene is TRBD2 (6 bases). Germline V gene lookup returns CDR1 LNHDA and CDR2 SQIVND (reference sequence). With 5 bases removed from V and 0 bases from J, the gap between germline ends came to 8 bases. The CDR3 consists of 14 residues. CDR3 sequence: CASSGGSSYNEQFF. The CDR3 DNA is TGTGCCAGTAGTGGAGGGAGCTCCTACAATGAGCAGTTCTTC.